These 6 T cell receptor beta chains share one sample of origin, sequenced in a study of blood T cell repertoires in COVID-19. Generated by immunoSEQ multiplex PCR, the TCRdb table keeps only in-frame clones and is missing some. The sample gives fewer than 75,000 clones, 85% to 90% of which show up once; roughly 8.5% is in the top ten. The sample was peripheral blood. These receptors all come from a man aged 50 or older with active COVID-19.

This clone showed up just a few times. DNA of the CDR3: TGTGCCAGCAGCTTGGAACTAGCGGGAGACTACGAGCAGTACTTC. Residues: CASSLELAGDYEQYF. The V and J genes are TRBV5-4 and TRBJ2-7; 11 bases are a match to TRBD2. The CDR3 spans 15 residues. Trimming cost V 0 bases and J 3 bases; bases outside gene matches: 2. Per the germline V gene, CDR1 is SGHNT and CDR2 is YYREEE (reference sequence).

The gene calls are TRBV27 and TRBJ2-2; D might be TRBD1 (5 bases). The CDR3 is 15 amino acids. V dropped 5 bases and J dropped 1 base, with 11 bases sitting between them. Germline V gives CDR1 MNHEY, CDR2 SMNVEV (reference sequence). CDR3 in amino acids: CASSPQARNTGELFF. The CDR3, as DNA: TGTGCCAGCAGTCCACAGGCCCGGAACACCGGGGAGCTGTTTTTT.

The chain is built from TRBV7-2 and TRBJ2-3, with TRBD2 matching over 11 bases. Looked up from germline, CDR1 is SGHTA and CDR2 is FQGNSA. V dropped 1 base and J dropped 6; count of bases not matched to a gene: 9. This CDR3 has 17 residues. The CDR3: CASSLGPSGGPRDTQYF. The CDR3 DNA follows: TGTGCCAGCAGCTTAGGTCCTAGCGGGGGGCCGAGGGATACGCAGTATTTT.

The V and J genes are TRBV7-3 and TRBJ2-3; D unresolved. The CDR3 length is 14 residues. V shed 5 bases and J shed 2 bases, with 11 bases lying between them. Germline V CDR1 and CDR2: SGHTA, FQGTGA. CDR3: CASSPLGYTDTQYF. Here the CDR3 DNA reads TGTGCCAGCAGCCCACTCGGGTACACAGATACGCAGTATTTT.

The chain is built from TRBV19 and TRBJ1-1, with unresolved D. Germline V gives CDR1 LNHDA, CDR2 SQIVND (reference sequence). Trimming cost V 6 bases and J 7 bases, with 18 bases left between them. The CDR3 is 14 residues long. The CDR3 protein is CASSRDTIQLEAFF. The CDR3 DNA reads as TGTGCCAGTAGCCGCGACACCATTCAGCTTGAAGCTTTCTTT.

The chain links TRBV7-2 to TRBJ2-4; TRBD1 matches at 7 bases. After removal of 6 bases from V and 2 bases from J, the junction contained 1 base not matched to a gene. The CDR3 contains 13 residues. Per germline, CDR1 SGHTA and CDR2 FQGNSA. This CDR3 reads CASRQGTKNIQYF. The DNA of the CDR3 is TGTGCCAGCAGACAGGGGACCAAAAACATTCAGTACTTC.